The clone carrying this T cell receptor beta chain came up a few times. The sample is drawn from a study of identical twins. The CDR3 is made up of 16 amino acids. CDR1 and CDR2 (germline): SGHVT, SQSDAQ. With 3 bases clipped from V and 5 bases from J, the junction kept 9 bases outside the gene matches. TCRdb called the 5' RACE reads again in MiXCR, with one record for every CDR3 protein. The data contain roughly 630,000 distinct CDR3 sequences, just over 7% of them singletons. This sample was also put to use in a study of yellow fever vaccine responses in identical twins.

The gene calls are TRBV7-4 and TRBJ1-1; TRBD1 aligns across 10 bases. Sequenced sample: PBMCs. This receptor was taken from a young woman in good health. The DNA for the CDR3 is TGTGCCAGCAGCTTTCCCGGGACAGGGGAGGGGACTGAAGCTTTCTTT. Translation: CASSFPGTGEGTEAFF.